The following is a T cell receptor (beta chain) sequence with its context. In this sample, this clone turned up once. The clone's antigen remains unknown. Within one base of it there is no much larger clone, and no base qualities were kept. Library generation was performed with the immunoSEQ multiplex PCR assay. As for the original processing: During preprocessing, nonproductive sequences were removed, as were CDR3s that did not start with C, did not end with F or W, or were shorter than 7 amino acids. Antigen-specific clonotypes were called with the MANAFEST web app, based on expansion relative to reference and other culture wells. A clone was considered positive if significant expansion relative to the reference culture was observed in 2 of 3 replicate wells at an FDR below 0.05. For a clone to be considered positive, significant expansion relative to all other tandem wells and an odds ratio above 5 were also required. Pairwise Levenshtein distance, computed with the stringdist R package after three terminal residues were trimmed from each end, was used as the measure of CDR3 homology. TCRdb's version of the immuneACCESS table is confined to in-frame rearrangements and falls short of the full clone set. An unresolved V gene accounts for under half of the shortfall where checked; the remainder is of unknown origin. The V and J calls and clone size were taken over from that table, and D and trimming were inferred from the DNA. This sample is represented by tens of thousands of clones; 75% to 85% of them were singletons. In total, the top ten clones hold 20% to 25% of the sample.

The sample originates from a study of CD4 T cells in relation to SARS-CoV-2 and coronaviruses (dated by TCRdb to the early 2020s). About the investigation overall: The ViraFEST assay cultured PBMCs with antigen for 10 days, then sequenced TCR beta CDR3s to find antigen-specific clonal expansions. An HIV-1 Nef peptide pool or a culture without peptide was used as the negative reference condition. Shared crossreactive spike epitopes were mapped to their HLA restriction using patient-derived lymphoblastoid cell lines. Memory CD4+ T cell crossreactivity between SARS-CoV-2 and common cold coronavirus spike proteins was assessed at the TCR clonotype level in the study. Samples from three pre-COVID donors and the naive versus memory experiments were sequenced with the Adaptive Biotechnologies TCR-sequencing kit; other data were Illumina-based. A different, Illumina-based TCR-beta assay was used to sequence expansion assays from other donors in the study. Summary of the overall study and its limitations: Crossreactivity analysis was centred on spike protein, so crossreactivity against other viral proteins was not assessed. The study was limited by small numbers of patients and tested TCRs. Because no donor provided both pre-pandemic and post-infection samples, tracing the source of pre-existing responses was limited. Crossreactive clones showed significantly weaker SARS-CoV-2-driven expansion than monoreactive clones, consistent with antigenic imprinting. In about 71% of donors, memory CD4+ clonotypes turned up that crossrecognized SARS-CoV-2 and at least one common cold coronavirus spike.

The CDR3 runs 15 amino acids, cysteine and phenylalanine included. Only the CDR3 DNA is retained, 45 bases long and in frame from the first base. The germline V gene yields MNHEY for CDR1 and SVGEGT for CDR2. A distance of 11 bases separates the germline ends of V and J, which lose 2 bases and 2 bases respectively. CD4+ T cells from unexposed donors were collected before the COVID-19 pandemic (2011-2018). After less than eleven days of culture, CD4+ T cells were isolated with the EasySep CD4+ T cell isolation kit. As cell number allowed, CD4+ T cells from unexposed donors were tested for reactivity to SARS-CoV-2 S and N and to four common cold coronavirus spike pools. Each well received about 2 million PBMCs, cultured in IMDM supplemented with around 5% human AB serum and 9.5 to 10 IU/ml IL-2. Half of the culture medium was replaced with fresh IL-2-containing medium on days 3 and 7. Triplicate replicate wells were generally used for each peptide culture condition. Leukapheresis product for the unexposed donors was bought commercially. Ficoll-Paque PLUS gradient centrifugation was used to isolate PBMCs from leukapheresis product or whole blood. PBMCs were either cryopreserved at -140 degrees C or used fresh in the expansion assay. The QIAamp Micro DNA Kit was used to extract genomic DNA from the CD4+ T cells.

The sample comprised CD4+ T cells from PBMCs, cultured in vitro. Here the chain combines TRBV6-2 or TRBV6-3 and TRBJ2-3; TRBD1 is perhaps the D gene, given 6 matching bases. This receptor was taken from a human donor in good health. The CDR3 protein is CASSYGGENTDTQYF. The base sequence is TGTGCCAGCAGTTACGGGGGCGAAAACACAGATACGCAGTATTTT.